This T cell receptor beta chain came from a study of T cell responses to AZD1222 COVID-19 vaccine. TCRdb's table, derived via immunoSEQ multiplex PCR, lists solely in-frame clones and lacks some. This sample has roughly 170,000 clones, with just over 85% found just once. To note about this clone: One end of the junction is discordant with germline, which a read error may explain.

Germline values: CDR1 SSHAT, CDR2 FNYEAQ (reference sequence). The CDR3 consists of 13 residues. V usage is TRBV7-7 and J usage is TRBJ2-5; TRBD1 matches at 7 bases. The sequenced sample was peripheral blood, obtained on day 0 of AZD1222 vaccination. The receptor was isolated from an adult in good health. CDR3: CASSSRGIETQYF. CDR3 in DNA: TGTGCTAGCAGCTCCAGGGGGATTGAGACCCAGTACTTC.